The 6 T cell receptor beta chains below were found in one sample sequenced in a study of blood T cell repertoires in COVID-19. The assay was immunoSEQ multiplex PCR, and TCRdb's table has in-frame clones only and misses some. The table lists fewer than 200,000 clones, around 84% of them singletons. Sequencing was done on a sample of peripheral blood. These receptors all stem from a woman at least 80 years old with COVID-19, enrolled during active disease.

The chain carries TRBV2 and TRBJ1-2, with D tentatively TRBD1 (6 bases). Germline V gene data show CDR1 as SNHLY and CDR2 as FYNNEI. The CDR3 loop spans 13 amino acids. V was clipped by 3 bases and J by 3 bases, with 8 bases between them. In nucleotides, the CDR3 is TGTGCCAGCAGTGATGGGGGCCACTATGGCTACACCTTC. Translation gives CASSDGGHYGYTF.

The rearrangement uses TRBV3-1 (or the pseudogene TRBV3-2) and TRBJ1-4; 7 bases are a match to TRBD1. The V and J ends lost 0 bases and 8 bases, in that order; junction bases with no gene match: 6. This CDR3 contains 15 residues. CDR1 LGHDT and CDR2 YNNKEL come from the germline V gene (reference sequence). The CDR3 sequence is CASSQDLAGGEKLFF. The CDR3 coding sequence is TGTGCCAGCAGCCAAGATCTGGCAGGGGGAGAAAAACTGTTTTTT.

The V call is TRBV5-6, the J call TRBJ2-1; TRBD2 matches at 10 bases. From germline, CDR1 is SGHDT and CDR2 YYEEEE. The CDR3 covers 15 residues. V trimming: 3 bases; J trimming: 7 bases; junction bases outside the gene matches: 7. The CDR3 bases are TGTGCCAGCAGCTCAGGACTAGCGGTGCTTAATGAGCAGTTCTTC. Residues: CASSSGLAVLNEQFF.

The chain uses TRBV3-1 (or the pseudogene TRBV3-2) and TRBJ2-3, with 13 bases that match TRBD2. Trimming at V came to 4 bases and at J to 9 bases, leaving 1 base not matched to a gene. The CDR3 is 13 residues long. Per germline, CDR1 LGHDT and CDR2 YNNKEL (reference sequence). DNA for the CDR3: TGTGCCAGCAGCCCGGGACTAGCGGGAACGCAGTATTTT. The encoded protein is CASSPGLAGTQYF.

This chain connects TRBV6-4 to TRBJ2-2, with TRBD1 matching over 10 bases. This CDR3 is built from 15 residues. Germline V gene data show CDR1 as MRHNA and CDR2 as SNTAGT. V gave up 6 bases and J gave up 2 bases; unmatched junction bases: 3. The CDR3 loop is CASRATGGNTGELFF. CDR3 nucleotides: TGTGCCAGCAGGGCGACAGGGGGCAACACCGGGGAGCTGTTTTTT.

The V call is TRBV4-3, the J call TRBJ2-7, with D perhaps TRBD2 (5 bases). Looked up from germline, CDR1 is LGHNA and CDR2 is YSLEER. The CDR3 consists of 16 residues. V was shortened by 1 base and J by 2 bases, with 15 bases between the two germline ends. CDR3 nucleotides: TGCGCCAGCAGCCAAGGTTGGAGGACTGTCCCCTACGAGCAGTACTTC. It encodes CASSQGWRTVPYEQYF.